The TCR beta chain described here comes from a study of T-cell reconstitution after alpha-beta-depleted transplantation in children. This clonotype has just a few counts. The length of the CDR3 is 14 residues. The germline V and J ends were trimmed by 1 base and 1 base, with 10 bases remaining between them. Germline V gives CDR1 DFQATT, CDR2 SNEGSKA (reference sequence). This sample's TCRbeta library carried unique molecular identifier barcodes. MiXCR, run by TCRdb on the PCR reads, gives a single entry per CDR3 protein. The table records around 410,000 distinct CDR3 sequences, approximately 11% of them present only once.

This sample comprised PBMCs from the stem cell graft donor, obtained from the stem cell graft. This receptor was identified in a human donor who donated a stem cell graft to a child with acute myeloid leukemia. This chain joins TRBV20-1 and TRBJ1-1, with D possibly matching TRBD1 (6 bases). CDR3 loop: CSARAGGRNTEAFF. CDR3 DNA sequence: TGCAGTGCTAGAGCGGGGGGCAGGAACACTGAAGCTTTCTTT.